The present TCR beta chain was sequenced within a study of naive CD8 T cells in extremely preterm neonates. Findings and limits, study-wide: iChao1 richness was lowest in preterm neonates, significantly versus all ages.

The length of the CDR3 is 15 residues. The germline V gene encodes CDR1 PRHDT and CDR2 FYEKMQ (reference sequence). J gave up 2 bases and V 2 bases, and 4 bases lay outside the gene matches. Sequenced by immunoSEQ multiplex PCR; TCRdb stores in-frame clones only, minus some. The sample contains approximately 4,600 clones, about 97% of which appear only once. A word on this clone: Its target is unknown.

Deliveries were elective term cesareans at about 35-41 weeks, with no labor or membrane rupture. Live Annexin V-negative naive CD3+CD8+CD45RA+CCR7+ T cells were sorted. The V gene is TRBV13, the J gene TRBJ2-5, with 8 bases matching TRBD1. This sequence originates from a newborn in good health. The sample comprised naive CD8+ T cells from cord blood. CDR3 nucleotide sequence: TGTGCCAGCAGCTTAAGGGGGACAGGACAAGAGACCCAGTACTTC. Its translation is CASSLRGTGQETQYF. Together with reference TRBV13 and TRBJ2-5, the CDR3 gives the full variable domain: AAGVIQSPRHLIKEKRETATLKCYPIPRHDTVYWYQQGPGQDPQFLISFYEKMQSDKGSIPDRFSAQQFSDYHSELNMSSLELGDSALYFCASSLRGTGQETQYFGPGTRLLVL.